This T cell receptor (beta chain) was sequenced during a study of blood T cells in healthy people across ages. Study-wide points: Long-lived donors had more naive CD4+ cells and higher diversity than aged donors.

A J-beta primer mix and a sample-barcoded 5' primer were used in a second PCR of roughly 7 to 12 cycles. TCRdb analysed the 5' RACE reads with MiXCR anew, one entry per CDR3 protein. This sample yields over 1.5 million distinct CDR3 sequences, of which 40% to 55% are seen a single time; roughly 2% belongs to the top ten. Points on this clonotype: The antigen is unknown.

The sequenced sample consisted of blood. This TCR was sampled from a middle-aged woman in good health.

CDR3 sequence reads: CSVRTHSTVNYGYTF. The CDR3 DNA is TGCAGCGTCCGGACGCACTCGACAGTGAACTATGGCTACACCTTC. The J gene is TRBJ1-2, the V gene TRBV29-1, with D possibly matching TRBD1 (5 bases). CDR3 size: 15 residues. V lost 6 bases to trimming and J lost 2 bases, with 19 bases between them. Germline V gene data show CDR1 as SQVTM and CDR2 as ANQGSEA.